This T cell receptor beta chain was sequenced for a study of T cell repertoires in cytomegalovirus infection (dated by TCRdb to between 2019 and 2020). About the study as a whole: Recently identified HLA-C-restricted CMV epitopes, whose presentation resists viral immunomodulation, were targeted by peptide stimulations together with well-studied HLA-B-restricted epitopes. Donor HLA type was relevant to the analysis, because carriage of CMV infection together with the matching HLA type was indicated by public TCR beta signatures. Study-wide conclusions, independent of this receptor: In both this cohort and an independent cohort of over 350 donors, the cumulative frequency of public TCR beta family members distinguished carriers of CMV infection plus the relevant HLA type. The ex vivo response was dominated by HLA-C-restricted CMV-specific TCR beta clonotypes, which also provided the single most frequent clonotype in two of eight donors.

In the paper's terms, the treatment or condition label means: in vitro stimulation with specific CMV peptide epitopes to enrich CMV-specific T cells. Reads for this sample came from an Illumina HiSeq 1500. TCRdb trimmed public reads at Q25 via fastp, called clones via MiXCR and kept in-frame beta chains. One record per CDR3 amino acid sequence lists the most common genes and DNA. For this sample the table gives under 90,000 distinct CDR3 sequences, of which around 49% were detected only once. The ten largest clones take up more than 80% of the sample. A word on this clonotype: The antigen this receptor binds is unknown. Per-nucleotide qualities are absent, and no much larger clonotype sits a single base away.

The sample consisted of CD8+ T cells from cultured PBMCs, taken from culture after CMV antigen stimulation. The source of this sequence is a human donor in good health (CMV status not recorded). Some clones in this sample may be carry-over from other donors' samples.

Read as DNA, the sequence is TGTGCCAGCAGCTCGGCGGCGGAGGTTTACAATGAGCAGTTCTTC. This is translated as CASSSAAEVYNEQFF. Recombination joined TRBV5-4 with TRBJ2-1; perhaps TRBD2 is the D gene, with 5 bases matching. CDR1 and CDR2 were assigned from the germline V gene (reference sequence) as SGHNT and YYREEE. The CDR3 covers 15 residues, taking in both the cysteine and the phenylalanine. Here the CDR3 DNA is all that survives: 45 bases in frame from base 1. V and J are truncated by 3 bases and 4 bases respectively, leaving an intervening sequence of 14 bases.